This T cell receptor beta chain was sequenced for a study of technical replicates of blood from a handful of donors. Some clones are missing from TCRdb's copy, which holds only in-frame ones; the method was immunoSEQ multiplex PCR. The data hold about 97,000 clones, with approximately 95% observed a single time. The TCR was taken from a human donor in good health. The specimen sequenced was T cells isolated from PBMCs.

The CDR3: CASSLASSGSYEQYF. The CDR3 DNA follows: TGTGCCAGCAGCTTGGCGTCTAGCGGGTCTTACGAGCAGTACTTC. The V gene is TRBV5-4, the J gene TRBJ2-7; 8 bases line up with TRBD2. The CDR3 totals 15 residues. CDR1 is SGHNT and CDR2 is YYREEE in the germline V gene (reference sequence). The junction had 6 bases not matched to a gene; V was cut back by 0 bases and J by 4 bases.